This T cell receptor (beta chain) was profiled in a study of Graves' ophthalmopathy and Graves' hyperthyroidism. The CDR3 contains 12 residues. V was trimmed by 7 bases and J by 6 bases, leaving 12 bases between them. CDR1 is MNHNY, CDR2 SVGAGI, per germline (reference sequence). This clonotype has a count of ten or more. Its antigen is undetermined. CDR3 regions of TCR beta were amplified from RNA transcripts. In the first round, RT-PCR was carried out with HTBI primers, and a multiplex PCR formed the second round. TCRdb reprocessed the multiplex PCR reads with MiXCR, giving one entry per CDR3 protein. The sample yields approximately 700,000 distinct CDR3 sequences, about 44% seen once. Diagnosis used clinical symptoms, serum thyroxine, TRAb, thyroid ultrasound and orbital computed tomography. General study findings and limits: Blood contained most expanded thyroid clonotypes exceeding 0.001 frequency. Both a 70.59% sensitivity and an approximately 76% specificity characterized the model's predictions of ophthalmopathy progression. Discriminating ophthalmopathy from stable hyperthyroidism, a 13-signature model attained a sensitivity of 85% to 90% and a specificity of approximately 77%.

The sample was peripheral blood. This chain links TRBV6-6 with TRBJ1-2; no firm D call. The clonotype comes from an adult man with Graves' ophthalmopathy. The CDR3: CASTPQGDGYTF. The CDR3 DNA reads as TGTGCCAGCACCCCGCAAGGAGATGGCTACACCTTC.